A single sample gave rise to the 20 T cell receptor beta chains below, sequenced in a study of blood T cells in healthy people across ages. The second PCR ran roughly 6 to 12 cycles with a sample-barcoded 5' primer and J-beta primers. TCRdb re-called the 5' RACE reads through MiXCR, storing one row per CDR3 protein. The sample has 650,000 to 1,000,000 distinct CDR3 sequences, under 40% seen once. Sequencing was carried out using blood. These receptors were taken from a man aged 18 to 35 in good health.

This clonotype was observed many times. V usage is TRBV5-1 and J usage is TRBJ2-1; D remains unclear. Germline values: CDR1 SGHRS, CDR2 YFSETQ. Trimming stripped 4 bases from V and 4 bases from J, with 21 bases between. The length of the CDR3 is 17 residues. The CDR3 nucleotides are TGCGCCAGCAGCCTAGGCCAGGTTACCTCCCTTTACAATGAGCAGTTCTTC. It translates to CASSLGQVTSLYNEQFF. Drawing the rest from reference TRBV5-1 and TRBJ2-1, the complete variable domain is KAGVTQTPRYLIKTRGQQVTLSCSPISGHRSVSWYQQTPGQGLQFLFEYFSETQRNKGNFPGRFSGRQFSNSRSEMNVSTLELGDSALYLCASSLGQVTSLYNEQFFGPGTRLTVL.

DNA of the CDR3: TGTGCCAGCTCACCCAGGGTTTTGGATCAGCCCCAGCATTTT. It codes for CASSPRVLDQPQHF. This chain links TRBV18 with TRBJ1-5; D possibly corresponds to TRBD1 (5 bases). The germline gives CDR1 KGHSH, CDR2 LQKENI. CDR3 length: 14 amino acids. The V gene lost 3 bases and the J gene lost 5 bases, with 11 bases spanning the gap.

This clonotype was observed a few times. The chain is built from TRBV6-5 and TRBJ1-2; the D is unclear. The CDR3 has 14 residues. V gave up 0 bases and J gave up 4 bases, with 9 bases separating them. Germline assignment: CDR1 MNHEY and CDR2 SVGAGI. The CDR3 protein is CASSYSGSPYGYTF. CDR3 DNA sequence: TGTGCCAGCAGTTACTCGGGCTCTCCCTATGGCTACACCTTC.

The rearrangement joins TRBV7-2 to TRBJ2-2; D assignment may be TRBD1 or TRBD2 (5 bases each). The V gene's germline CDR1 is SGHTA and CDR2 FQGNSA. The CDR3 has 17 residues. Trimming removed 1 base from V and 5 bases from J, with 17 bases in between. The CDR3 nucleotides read TGTGCCAGCAGCTTAGTGGTTCAGGGTGGAGGAACCGGGGAGCTGTTTTTT. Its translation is CASSLVVQGGGTGELFF.

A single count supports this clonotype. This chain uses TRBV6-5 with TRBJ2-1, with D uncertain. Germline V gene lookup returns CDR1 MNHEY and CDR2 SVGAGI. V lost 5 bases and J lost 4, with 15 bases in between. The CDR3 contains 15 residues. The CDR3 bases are TGTGCCAGCAGTACGGTGGCGCCCCGTTACAATGAGCAGTTCTTC. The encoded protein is CASSTVAPRYNEQFF.

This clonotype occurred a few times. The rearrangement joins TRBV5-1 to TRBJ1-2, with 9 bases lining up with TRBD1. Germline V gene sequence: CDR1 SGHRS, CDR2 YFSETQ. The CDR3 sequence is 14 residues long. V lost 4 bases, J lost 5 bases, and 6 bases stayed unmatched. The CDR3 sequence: CASSDLQGAYGYTF. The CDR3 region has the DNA TGCGCCAGCAGCGATTTACAGGGGGCTTATGGCTACACCTTC.

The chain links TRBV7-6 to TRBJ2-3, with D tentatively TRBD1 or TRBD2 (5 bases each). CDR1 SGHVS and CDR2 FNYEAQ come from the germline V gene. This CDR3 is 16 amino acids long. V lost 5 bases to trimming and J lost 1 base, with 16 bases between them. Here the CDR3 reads CASSPPGTQGTDTQYF. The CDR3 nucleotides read TGTGCCAGCAGCCCACCCGGGACCCAAGGCACAGATACGCAGTATTTT.

The DNA for the CDR3 is TGTGCATCCGTTTCGGGGACTAGCACAGATACGCAGTATTTT. This sequence encodes CASVSGTSTDTQYF. This chain connects TRBV12-3 or TRBV12-4 to TRBJ2-3; weak D call: TRBD2 (6 bases). This CDR3 has 14 residues.

The CDR3 region is CASSLRDIDNEQYF. CDR3 coding DNA: TGTGCCAGCAGCCTCCGGGACATCGACAATGAGCAGTACTTC. The chain couples TRBV4-2 to TRBJ2-5; possible D gene TRBD1, 6 bases. Germline CDR1 and CDR2: LGHNA and YNFKEQ. The ends were cut back, 4 bases at V and 11 bases at J, with 20 bases in the middle. The CDR3 covers 14 residues.

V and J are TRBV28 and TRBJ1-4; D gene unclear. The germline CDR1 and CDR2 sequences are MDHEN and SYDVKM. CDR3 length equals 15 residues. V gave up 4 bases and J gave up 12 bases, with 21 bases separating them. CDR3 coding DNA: TGTGCCAGCAGTTCCGGGTCCCTTAATGAAAAGGAACTGTTTTTT. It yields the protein CASSSGSLNEKELFF. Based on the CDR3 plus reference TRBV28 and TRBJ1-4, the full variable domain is DVKVTQSSRYLVKRTGEKVFLECVQDMDHENMFWYRQDPGLGLRLIYFSYDVKMKEKGDIPEGYSVSREKKERFSLILESASTNQTSMYLCASSSGSLNEKELFFGSGTQLSVL.

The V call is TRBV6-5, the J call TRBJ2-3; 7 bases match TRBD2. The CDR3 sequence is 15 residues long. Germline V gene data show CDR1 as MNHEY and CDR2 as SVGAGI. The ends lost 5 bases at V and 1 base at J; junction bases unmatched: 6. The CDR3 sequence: CASSGAGLGTDTQYF. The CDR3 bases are TGTGCCAGCAGTGGAGCGGGGTTAGGCACAGATACGCAGTATTTT.

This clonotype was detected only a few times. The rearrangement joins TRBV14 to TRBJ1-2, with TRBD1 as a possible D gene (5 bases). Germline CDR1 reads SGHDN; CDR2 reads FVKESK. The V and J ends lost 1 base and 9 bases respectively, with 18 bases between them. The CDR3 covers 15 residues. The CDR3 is CASSQGSTGPKSYTF. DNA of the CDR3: TGTGCCAGCAGCCAAGGGTCAACAGGTCCCAAGAGCTACACCTTC.

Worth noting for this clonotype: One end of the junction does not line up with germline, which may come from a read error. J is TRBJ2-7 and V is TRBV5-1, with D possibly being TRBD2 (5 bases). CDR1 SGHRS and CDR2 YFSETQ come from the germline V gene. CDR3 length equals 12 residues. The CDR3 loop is CASSSTFGERYF. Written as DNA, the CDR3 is TGCGCCAGCAGCTCTACGTTCGGGGAGCGGTACTTC.

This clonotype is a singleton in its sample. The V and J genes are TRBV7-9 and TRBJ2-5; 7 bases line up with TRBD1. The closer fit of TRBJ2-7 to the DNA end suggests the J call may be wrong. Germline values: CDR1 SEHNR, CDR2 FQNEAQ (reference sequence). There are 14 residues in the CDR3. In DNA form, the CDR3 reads TGTGCCAGCAGCTCAGGGGGACGGCCTTACGAGCAGTACTTC. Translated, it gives CASSSGGRPYEQYF.

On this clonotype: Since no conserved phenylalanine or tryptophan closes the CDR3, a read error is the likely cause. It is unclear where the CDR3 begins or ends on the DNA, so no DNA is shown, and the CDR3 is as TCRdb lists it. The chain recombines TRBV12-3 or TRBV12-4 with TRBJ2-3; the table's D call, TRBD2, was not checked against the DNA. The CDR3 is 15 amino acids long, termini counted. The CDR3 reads CASSHSGRSADTEYS.

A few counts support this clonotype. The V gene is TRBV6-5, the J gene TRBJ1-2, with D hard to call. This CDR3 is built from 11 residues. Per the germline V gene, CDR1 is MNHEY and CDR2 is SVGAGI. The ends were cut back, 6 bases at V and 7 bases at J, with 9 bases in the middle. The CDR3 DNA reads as TGTGCCAGCAGATTGCTAGGTGGCTACACCTTC. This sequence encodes CASRLLGGYTF.

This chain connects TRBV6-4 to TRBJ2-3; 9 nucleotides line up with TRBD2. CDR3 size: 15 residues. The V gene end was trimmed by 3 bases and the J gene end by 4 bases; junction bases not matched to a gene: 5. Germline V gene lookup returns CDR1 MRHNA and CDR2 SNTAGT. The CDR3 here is CASSEERGAADTQYF. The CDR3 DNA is TGTGCCAGCAGTGAGGAGCGGGGGGCCGCAGATACGCAGTATTTT.

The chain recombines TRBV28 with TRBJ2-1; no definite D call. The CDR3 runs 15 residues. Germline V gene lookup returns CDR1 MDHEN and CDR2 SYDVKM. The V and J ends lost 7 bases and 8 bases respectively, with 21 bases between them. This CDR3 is CASKKGQIVRDEQFF. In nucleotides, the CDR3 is TGTGCCAGCAAGAAGGGTCAAATCGTCCGCGATGAGCAGTTCTTC.

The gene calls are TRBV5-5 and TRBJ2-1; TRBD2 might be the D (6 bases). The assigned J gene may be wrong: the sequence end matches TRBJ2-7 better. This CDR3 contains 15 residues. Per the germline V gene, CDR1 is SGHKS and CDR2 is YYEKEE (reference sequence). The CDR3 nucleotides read TGTGCCAGCACCAATGGACTAAGCTCCTACAATGAGCAGTACTTC. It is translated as CASTNGLSSYNEQYF.

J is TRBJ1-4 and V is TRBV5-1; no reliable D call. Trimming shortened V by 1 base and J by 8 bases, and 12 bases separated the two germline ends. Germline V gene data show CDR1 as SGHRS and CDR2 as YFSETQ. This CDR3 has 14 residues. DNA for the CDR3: TGCGCCAGCAGCTTGCAAGGCCTTGTAGAAAAACTGTTTTTT. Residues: CASSLQGLVEKLFF.